Presented here are 6 T cell receptor beta chains from one specimen sequenced in a study of cytomegalovirus exposure and HLA in healthy donors. 13 Jbeta primers and 60 Vbeta primers were used for the PCR. Profiled with immunoSEQ multiplex PCR; TCRdb holds only in-frame clones, not every one. The sample carries more than 150,000 clones, more than 70% recorded once. Input material: PBMCs. These receptors all stem from a boy aged 2 to 10 in good health and CMV-seronegative.

The rearrangement links TRBV7-8 to TRBJ2-2, with TRBD2 matching 8 bases. Germline assignment: CDR1 SGHVS and CDR2 FQNEAQ. V dropped 4 bases and J dropped 4; count of bases not matched to a gene: 8. This CDR3 spans 16 amino acids. CDR3 in DNA: TGTGCCAGCAGCTCCACGCGGGGGGCGGCCACCGGGGAGCTGTTTTTT. It specifies CASSSTRGAATGELFF.

The chain is built from TRBV29-1 and TRBJ2-1; D is possibly TRBD2 (6 bases). This CDR3 is built from 12 residues. Germline values: CDR1 SQVTM, CDR2 ANQGSEA. This CDR3 reads CMGLSSYNEQFF. The CDR3 region has the DNA TGCATGGGACTTAGCTCCTACAATGAGCAGTTCTTC.

The chain recombines TRBV4-1 with TRBJ2-2; D possibly corresponds to TRBD1 (5 bases). The V gene's germline CDR1 is MGHRA and CDR2 YSYEKL. The ends were cut back, 1 base at V and 7 bases at J, with 10 bases in the middle. The CDR3 runs to 14 residues. This CDR3 reads CASSQVKGRGELFF. In DNA, the CDR3 is TGCGCCAGCAGCCAAGTTAAGGGGCGCGGGGAGCTGTTTTTT.

The chain is built from TRBV19 and TRBJ2-7; TRBD2 matches at 10 bases. Germline CDR1 and CDR2: LNHDA and SQIVND (reference sequence). The CDR3 sequence is 15 residues long. V lost 5 bases, J lost 2 bases, and 6 bases stayed unmatched. For the CDR3, the DNA is TGTGCCAGTAGTGTGGGGACTAGCGATACCTACGAGCAGTACTTC. It translates to CASSVGTSDTYEQYF.

The chain links TRBV11-2 to TRBJ2-2, with a tentative D call TRBD1 (5 bases). CDR3 length: 15 amino acids. The V gene's germline CDR1 is SGHAT and CDR2 FQNNGV. Trimming took off 4 bases at V and 5 bases at J, with 14 bases between the two ends. The CDR3 here is CASSWGSIKTGELFF. The CDR3 DNA sequence: TGTGCCAGCAGCTGGGGCTCGATCAAGACCGGGGAGCTGTTTTTT.

The chain is built from TRBV27 and TRBJ2-5, with TRBD1 as a possible D gene (6 bases). Judging by the DNA end, TRBJ2-7 fits better; the J call may be wrong. This CDR3 region has 16 residues. CDR1 and CDR2 from the germline V gene are MNHEY and SMNVEV (reference sequence). The CDR3 spells CASSLYARTETYEQYF. The CDR3 DNA follows: TGTGCCAGCAGTTTATACGCCCGGACAGAGACCTACGAGCAGTACTTC.